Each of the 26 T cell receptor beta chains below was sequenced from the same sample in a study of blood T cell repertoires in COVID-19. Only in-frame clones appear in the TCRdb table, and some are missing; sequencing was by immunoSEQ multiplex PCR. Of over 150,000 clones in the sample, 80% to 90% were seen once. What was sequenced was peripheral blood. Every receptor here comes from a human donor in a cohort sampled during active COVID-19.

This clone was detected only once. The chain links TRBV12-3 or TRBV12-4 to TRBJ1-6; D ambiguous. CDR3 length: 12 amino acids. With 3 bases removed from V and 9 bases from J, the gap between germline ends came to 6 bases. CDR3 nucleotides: TGTGCCAGCAGTTTCGGAGTTTCACCCCTCCACTTT. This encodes CASSFGVSPLHF.

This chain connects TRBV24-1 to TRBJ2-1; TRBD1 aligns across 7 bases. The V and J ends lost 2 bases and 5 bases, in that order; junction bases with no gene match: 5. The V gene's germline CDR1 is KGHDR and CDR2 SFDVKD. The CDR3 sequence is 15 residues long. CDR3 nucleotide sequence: TGTGCCACCAGTGATTACAGACAGGGCAACAATGAGCAGTTCTTC. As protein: CATSDYRQGNNEQFF.

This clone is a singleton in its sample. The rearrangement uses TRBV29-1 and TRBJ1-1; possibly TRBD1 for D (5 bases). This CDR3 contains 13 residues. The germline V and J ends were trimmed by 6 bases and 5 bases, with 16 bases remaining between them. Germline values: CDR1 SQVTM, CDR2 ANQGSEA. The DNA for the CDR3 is TGCAGCGTCTCGCCTCAGGGAGGGACTGAAGCTTTCTTT. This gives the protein CSVSPQGGTEAFF.

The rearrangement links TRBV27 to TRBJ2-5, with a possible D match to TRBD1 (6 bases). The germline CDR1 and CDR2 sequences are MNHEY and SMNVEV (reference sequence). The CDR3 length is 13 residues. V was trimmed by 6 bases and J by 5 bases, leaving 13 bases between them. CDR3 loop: CASSPGVGETQYF. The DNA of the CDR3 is TGTGCCAGCAGCCCAGGGGTCGGGGAGACCCAGTACTTC.

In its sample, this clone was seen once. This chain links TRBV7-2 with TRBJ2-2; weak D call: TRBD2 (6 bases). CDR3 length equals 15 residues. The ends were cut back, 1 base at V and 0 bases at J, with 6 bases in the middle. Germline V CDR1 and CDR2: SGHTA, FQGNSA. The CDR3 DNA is TGTGCCAGCAGCTTAGGCGGGACGAACACCGGGGAGCTGTTTTTT. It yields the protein CASSLGGTNTGELFF.

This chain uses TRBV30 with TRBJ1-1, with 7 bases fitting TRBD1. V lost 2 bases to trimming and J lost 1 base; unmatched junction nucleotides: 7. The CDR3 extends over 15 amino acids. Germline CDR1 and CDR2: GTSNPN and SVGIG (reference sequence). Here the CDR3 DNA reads TGTGCCTGGAGTTCCGACAGGGAGAGGAACACTGAAGCTTTCTTT. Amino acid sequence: CAWSSDRERNTEAFF.

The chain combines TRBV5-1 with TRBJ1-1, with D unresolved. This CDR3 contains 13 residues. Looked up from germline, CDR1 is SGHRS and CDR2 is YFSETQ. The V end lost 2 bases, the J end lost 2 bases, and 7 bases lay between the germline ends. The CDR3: CASSFSGNTEAFF. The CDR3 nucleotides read TGCGCCAGCAGCTTCTCGGGTAACACTGAAGCTTTCTTT.

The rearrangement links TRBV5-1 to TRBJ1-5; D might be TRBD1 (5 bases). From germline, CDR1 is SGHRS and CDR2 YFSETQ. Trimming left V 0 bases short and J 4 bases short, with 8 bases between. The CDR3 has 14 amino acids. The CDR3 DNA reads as TGCGCCAGCAGCTTGGCGTCAGGGAATCAGCCCCAGCATTTT. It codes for CASSLASGNQPQHF.

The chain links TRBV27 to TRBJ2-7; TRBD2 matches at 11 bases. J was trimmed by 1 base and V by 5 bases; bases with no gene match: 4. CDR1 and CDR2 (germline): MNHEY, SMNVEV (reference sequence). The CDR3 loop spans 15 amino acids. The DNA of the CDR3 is TGTGCCAGCAGTGTGGGACTAGCGGAGTCCTACGAGCAGTACTTC. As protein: CASSVGLAESYEQYF.

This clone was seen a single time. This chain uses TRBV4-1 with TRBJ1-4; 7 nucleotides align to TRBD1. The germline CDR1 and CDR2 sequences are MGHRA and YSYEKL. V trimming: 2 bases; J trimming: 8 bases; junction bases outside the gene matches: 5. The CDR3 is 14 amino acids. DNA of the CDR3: TGCGCCAGCAGCCAAAACAGGGGCGGCGAAAAACTGTTTTTT. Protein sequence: CASSQNRGGEKLFF.

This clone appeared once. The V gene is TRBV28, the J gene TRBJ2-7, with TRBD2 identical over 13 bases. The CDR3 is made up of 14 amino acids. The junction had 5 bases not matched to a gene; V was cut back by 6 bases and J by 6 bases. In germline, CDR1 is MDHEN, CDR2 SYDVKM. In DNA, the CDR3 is TGTGCCAGCAGCCAGGGACTAGCGGGACCCGAGCAGTACTTC. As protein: CASSQGLAGPEQYF.

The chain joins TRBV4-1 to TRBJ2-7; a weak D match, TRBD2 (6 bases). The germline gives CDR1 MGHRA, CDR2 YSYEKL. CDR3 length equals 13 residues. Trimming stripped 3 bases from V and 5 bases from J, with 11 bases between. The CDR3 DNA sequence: TGCGCCAGCAGCCACGTGGAGGGCGACGAGCAGTACTTC. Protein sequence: CASSHVEGDEQYF.

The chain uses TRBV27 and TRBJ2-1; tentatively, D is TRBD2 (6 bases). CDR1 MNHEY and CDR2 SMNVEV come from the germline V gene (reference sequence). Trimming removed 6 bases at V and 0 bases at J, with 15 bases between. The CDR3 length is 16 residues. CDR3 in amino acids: CASSARDLSSYNEQFF. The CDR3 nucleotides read TGTGCCAGCAGCGCCCGGGACTTGAGCTCCTACAATGAGCAGTTCTTC.

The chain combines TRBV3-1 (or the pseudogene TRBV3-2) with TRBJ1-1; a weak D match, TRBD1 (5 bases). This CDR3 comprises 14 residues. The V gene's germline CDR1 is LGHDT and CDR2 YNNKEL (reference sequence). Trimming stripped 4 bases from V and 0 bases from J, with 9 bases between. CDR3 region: CASSLGHVNTEAFF. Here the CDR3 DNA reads TGTGCCAGCAGCCTTGGACACGTGAACACTGAAGCTTTCTTT.

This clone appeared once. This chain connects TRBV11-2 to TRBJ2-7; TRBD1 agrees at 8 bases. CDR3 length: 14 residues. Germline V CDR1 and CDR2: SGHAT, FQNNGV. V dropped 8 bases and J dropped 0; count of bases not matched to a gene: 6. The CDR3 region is CASGWTGNSYEQYF. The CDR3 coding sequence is TGTGCCAGCGGATGGACAGGGAACTCCTACGAGCAGTACTTC.

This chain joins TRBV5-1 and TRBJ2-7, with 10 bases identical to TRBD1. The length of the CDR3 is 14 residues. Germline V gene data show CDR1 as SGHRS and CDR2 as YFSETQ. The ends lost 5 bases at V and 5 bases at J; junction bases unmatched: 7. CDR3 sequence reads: CASRPGTGAHEQYF. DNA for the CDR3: TGCGCCAGCAGACCCGGGACAGGGGCCCACGAGCAGTACTTC.

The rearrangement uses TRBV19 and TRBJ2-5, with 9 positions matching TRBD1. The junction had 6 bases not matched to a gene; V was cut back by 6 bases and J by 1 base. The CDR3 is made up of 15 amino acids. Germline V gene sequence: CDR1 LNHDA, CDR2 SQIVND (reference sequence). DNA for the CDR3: TGTGCCAGTAGAATGGGGACAGGGCCCCAAGAGACCCAGTACTTC. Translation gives CASRMGTGPQETQYF.

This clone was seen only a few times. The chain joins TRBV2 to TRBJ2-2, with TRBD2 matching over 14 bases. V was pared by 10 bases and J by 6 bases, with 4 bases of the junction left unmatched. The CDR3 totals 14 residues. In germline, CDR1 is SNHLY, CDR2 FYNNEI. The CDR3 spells CATQTSGRAGELFF. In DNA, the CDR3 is TGTGCCACCCAGACTAGCGGGAGGGCCGGGGAGCTGTTTTTT.

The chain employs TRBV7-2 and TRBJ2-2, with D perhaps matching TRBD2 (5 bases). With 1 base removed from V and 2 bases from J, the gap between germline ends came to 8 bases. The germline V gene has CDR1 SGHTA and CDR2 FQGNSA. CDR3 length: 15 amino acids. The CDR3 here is CASSLEGSNTGELFF. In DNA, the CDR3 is TGTGCCAGCAGCTTAGAAGGGAGTAACACCGGGGAGCTGTTTTTT.

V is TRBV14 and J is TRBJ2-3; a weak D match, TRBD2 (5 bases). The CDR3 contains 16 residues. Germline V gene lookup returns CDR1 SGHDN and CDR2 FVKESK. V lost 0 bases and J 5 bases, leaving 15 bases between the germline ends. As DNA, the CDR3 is TGTGCCAGCAGCCAAGAGAACCCCAGGAGGCTAGATACGCAGTATTTT. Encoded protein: CASSQENPRRLDTQYF.

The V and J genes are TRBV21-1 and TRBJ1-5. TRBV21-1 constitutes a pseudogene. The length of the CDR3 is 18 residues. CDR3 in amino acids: CASSRPAEGRNSNQPQHF. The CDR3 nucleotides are TGTGCCAGCAGCCGCCCGGCGGAGGGGCGGAATAGCAATCAGCCCCAGCATTTT.

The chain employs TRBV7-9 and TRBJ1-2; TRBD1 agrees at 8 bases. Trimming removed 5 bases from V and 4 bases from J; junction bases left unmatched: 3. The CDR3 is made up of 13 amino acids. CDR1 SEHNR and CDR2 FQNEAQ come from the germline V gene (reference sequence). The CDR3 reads CASSHGQGYGYTF. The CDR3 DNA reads TGTGCCAGCAGCCACGGACAGGGCTATGGCTACACCTTC.

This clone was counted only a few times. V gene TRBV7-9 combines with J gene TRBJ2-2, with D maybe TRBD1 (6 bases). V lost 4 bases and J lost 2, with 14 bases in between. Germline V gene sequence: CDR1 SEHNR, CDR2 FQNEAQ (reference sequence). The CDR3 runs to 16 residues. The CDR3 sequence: CASSWWTTGNTGELFF. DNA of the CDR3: TGTGCCAGCAGCTGGTGGACGACAGGAAACACCGGGGAGCTGTTTTTT.

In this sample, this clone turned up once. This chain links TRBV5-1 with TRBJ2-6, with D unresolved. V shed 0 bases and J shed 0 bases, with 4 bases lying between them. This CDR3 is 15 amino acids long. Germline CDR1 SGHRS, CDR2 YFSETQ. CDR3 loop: CASSLVSSGANVLTF. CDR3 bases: TGCGCCAGCAGCTTGGTTAGCTCTGGGGCCAACGTCCTGACTTTC.

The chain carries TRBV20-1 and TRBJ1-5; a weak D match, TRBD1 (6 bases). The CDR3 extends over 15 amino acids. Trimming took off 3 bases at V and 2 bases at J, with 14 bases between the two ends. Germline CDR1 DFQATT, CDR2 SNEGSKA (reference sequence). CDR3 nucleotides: TGCAGTGCTAGTCGTCCCTACAGGGGCAATCAGCCCCAGCATTTT. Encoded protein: CSASRPYRGNQPQHF.

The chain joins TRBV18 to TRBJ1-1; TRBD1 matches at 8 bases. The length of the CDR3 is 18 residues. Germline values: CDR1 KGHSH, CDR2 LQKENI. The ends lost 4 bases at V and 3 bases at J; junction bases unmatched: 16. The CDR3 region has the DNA TGTGCCAGCTCACGAGACGAGACAGGGGCCTCTTGGTACACTGAAGCTTTCTTT. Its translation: CASSRDETGASWYTEAFF.